This is a list of T cell receptor beta chains from one sample in a study of shared clonotypes between healthy human individuals. Sequenced by immunoSEQ multiplex PCR; TCRdb stores in-frame clones only, minus some. The sample carries 2 million to 3 million clones, 80% to 95% recorded once. The source material was naive CD4+ T cells from PBMCs. The receptors stem from a man between 18 and 29 years old in good health. Some clones in this sample may be carry-over from other donors' samples. The CDR3 runs from the conserved cysteine through the conserved F or W. D genes are given only for firm matches. A clone size is listed for some rows: how often the clone was seen (once, few, many), or a class if it is expanded.

size	V	J	D	CDR3	DNA
NA	TRBV6-6	TRBJ1-2	TRBD1	CASSYWTGGNGYTF	TGTGCCAGCAGTTATTGGACAGGGGGCAATGGCTACACCTTC
NA	TRBV6-1	TRBJ1-2	NA	CASSVTDRNYGYTF	TGTGCCAGCAGCGTGACAGATCGTAACTATGGCTACACCTTC
NA	TRBV7-3	TRBJ2-7	TRBD1	CASSLGTGYHEQYF	TGTGCCAGCAGCTTGGGGACAGGGTACCACGAGCAGTACTTC
NA	TRBV20-1	TRBJ2-1	NA	CSASAYNEQFF	TGCAGTGCTAGTGCCTACAATGAGCAGTTCTTC
NA	TRBV20-1	TRBJ2-5	NA	CSVRGGETQYF	TGCAGTGTAAGGGGGGGAGAGACCCAGTACTTC
NA	TRBV9	TRBJ2-1	NA	CASSDPRGADNEQFF	TGTGCCAGCAGCGATCCGCGGGGAGCTGACAATGAGCAGTTCTTC
NA	TRBV5-1	TRBJ2-1	TRBD2	CASSLSPTSGFNEQFF	TGCGCCAGCAGCTTGTCGCCGACTAGCGGTTTCAATGAGCAGTTCTTC
NA	TRBV7-9	TRBJ2-5	NA	CASGRDTYQETQYF	TGTGCCAGCGGACGGGATACGTACCAAGAGACCCAGTACTTC
NA	TRBV2	TRBJ2-7	TRBD2	CASSEGKGLAGAYEQYF	TGTGCCAGCAGTGAAGGAAAAGGACTAGCGGGGGCCTACGAGCAGTACTTC
NA	TRBV28	TRBJ2-1	NA	CASRLPEPYNEQFF	TGTGCCAGCCGTCTGCCCGAACCTTACAATGAGCAGTTCTTC
NA	TRBV7-3	TRBJ2-3	TRBD1	CASSLGTGEFWSTDTQYF	TGTGCCAGCAGCTTAGGGACAGGGGAATTTTGGAGCACAGATACGCAGTATTTT
NA	TRBV18	TRBJ1-2	NA	CASSLTDNYGYTF	TGTGCCAGCTCTTTGACAGACAACTATGGCTACACCTTC
NA	TRBV7-8	TRBJ1-5	NA	CASSPLGSFSNQPQHF	TGTGCCAGCAGCCCACTTGGGAGTTTTAGCAATCAGCCCCAGCATTTT
NA	TRBV19	TRBJ1-2	NA	CASSSDRPYGYTF	TGTGCCAGTAGTAGTGACAGGCCCTATGGCTACACCTTC
NA	TRBV29-1	TRBJ2-5	TRBD2	CSVDGGVQETQYF	TGCAGCGTTGACGGGGGGGTTCAAGAGACCCAGTACTTC
NA	TRBV7-3	TRBJ2-1	NA	CASSLGAGTLNNEQFF	TGTGCCAGCAGCTTAGGGGCCGGGACTTTGAACAATGAGCAGTTCTTC
NA	TRBV5-4	TRBJ2-3	TRBD2	CASSLGLAGVVTDTQYF	TGTGCCAGCAGCTTAGGACTAGCGGGAGTAGTAACAGATACGCAGTATTTT
NA	TRBV10-3	TRBJ2-2	NA	CAIGTNTGELFF	TGTGCCATCGGTACGAACACCGGGGAGCTGTTTTTT
NA	TRBV28	TRBJ1-1	NA	CASRAGLRNTEAFF	TGTGCCAGCAGGGCGGGACTCAGGAACACTGAAGCTTTCTTT
NA	TRBV27	TRBJ1-2	TRBD1	CASSLSMPRQGAQGYTF	TGTGCCAGCAGTTTATCGATGCCCCGACAGGGGGCACAAGGCTACACCTTC
NA	TRBV28	TRBJ2-7	TRBD2	CASSTPGLATYEQYF	TGTGCCAGCAGTACCCCGGGACTAGCGACCTACGAGCAGTACTTC
once	TRBV27	TRBJ2-7	TRBD2	CATHASGISYEQYF	TGTGCCACCCACGCTAGCGGGATTTCCTACGAGCAGTACTTC
NA	TRBV10-1	TRBJ1-2	NA	CASSESRSYGYTF	TGCGCCAGCAGTGAGTCGAGAAGCTATGGCTACACCTTC
NA	TRBV18	TRBJ1-2	NA	CASSLTEVYGYTF	TGTGCCAGCTCTTTGACAGAAGTCTATGGCTACACCTTC
NA	TRBV5-6	TRBJ1-2	NA	CASSLPGVGYTF	TGTGCCAGCAGCTTACCAGGGGTCGGCTACACCTTC
NA	TRBV6-5	TRBJ1-5	TRBD1	CASRETGVTQPQHF	TGTGCCAGCAGGGAGACAGGGGTTACTCAGCCCCAGCATTTT
few	TRBV7-9	TRBJ2-1	TRBD1	CASSTGTGAYNEQFF	TGTGCCAGCAGCACCGGGACAGGGGCTTACAATGAGCAGTTCTTC
NA	TRBV19	TRBJ1-1	TRBD1	CASSRKGQGAAWGSWTEAFF	TGTGCCAGTAGCAGAAAGGGACAGGGGGCGGCGTGGGGATCGTGGACTGAAGCTTTCTTT
NA	TRBV5-1	TRBJ2-3	TRBD2	CASSDLAGVTDTQYF	TGCGCCAGCAGCGACCTAGCGGGAGTCACAGATACGCAGTATTTT
few	TRBV30	TRBJ1-5	NA	CAWSGGQGKNQPQHF	TGTGCCTGGAGTGGGGGCCAGGGGAAAAATCAGCCCCAGCATTTT
NA	TRBV6-5	TRBJ2-5	TRBD1	CASSQTGVAETQYF	TGTGCCAGCAGCCAGACAGGGGTTGCGGAGACCCAGTACTTC
once	TRBV28	TRBJ2-2	NA	CASSLIGSLSGELFF	TGTGCCAGCAGTTTGATAGGCTCGCTCTCCGGGGAGCTGTTTTTT
NA	TRBV30	TRBJ2-1	TRBD2	CAWSSLRREGVYNEQFF	TGTGCCTGGAGTTCTCTAAGGCGGGAGGGCGTCTACAATGAGCAGTTCTTC
NA	TRBV11-2	TRBJ2-7	NA	CASSLDGVRTDIGEQYF	TGTGCCAGCAGCTTAGATGGGGTTAGGACGGACATCGGAGAGCAGTACTTC
NA	TRBV11-2	TRBJ2-3	NA	CASSWAGQSTDTQYF	TGTGCCAGCAGCTGGGCTGGACAGAGCACAGATACGCAGTATTTT
NA	TRBV30	TRBJ1-2	TRBD1	CAWSRRDSYGYTF	TGTGCCTGGAGCCGCCGGGACAGCTATGGCTACACCTTC
NA	TRBV5-1	TRBJ2-7	TRBD2	CASSLGLAGTYEQYF	TGCGCCAGCAGCTTGGGGCTAGCGGGAACATACGAGCAGTACTTC
NA	TRBV19	TRBJ2-7	TRBD1	CASSIVVGTGSYEQYF	TGTGCCAGTAGTATAGTGGTCGGGACAGGGTCCTACGAGCAGTACTTC
NA	TRBV28	TRBJ1-4	NA	CASSLEGGATNEKLFF	TGTGCCAGCAGTTTGGAAGGAGGCGCAACTAATGAAAAACTGTTTTTT
once	TRBV7-2	TRBJ2-7	NA	CASSSPTGHYEQYF	TGTGCCAGCAGCTCCCCCACAGGGCACTACGAGCAGTACTTC
NA	TRBV27	TRBJ2-2	NA	CASSLLGRGRNTGELFF	TGTGCCAGCAGTTTATTGGGTCGAGGGAGAAATACCGGGGAGCTGTTTTTT
NA	TRBV28	TRBJ1-2	NA	CASSFFSQGYTF	TGTGCCAGCAGTTTTTTTTCCCAGGGCTACACCTTC
once	TRBV7-8	TRBJ1-1	NA	CASSAALGEGREAFF	TGTGCCAGCAGCGCAGCCCTTGGGGAGGGCCGTGAAGCTTTCTTT
NA	TRBV5-1	TRBJ2-1	NA	CASSFSERGEQFF	TGCGCCAGCAGCTTTAGTGAAAGGGGTGAGCAGTTCTTC
NA	TRBV28	TRBJ2-7	NA	CASRARGRSYEQYF	TGTGCCAGCAGGGCCCGGGGGCGCTCCTACGAGCAGTACTTC
NA	TRBV5-4	TRBJ1-2	NA	CASSTDLYGYTF	TGTGCCAGCAGTACGGACCTCTATGGCTACACCTTC
few	TRBV7-2	TRBJ1-1	NA	CASSPRQVMNTEAFF	TGTGCCAGCAGCCCGAGACAGGTCATGAACACTGAAGCTTTCTTT
NA	TRBV19	TRBJ2-4	TRBD1	CASSINTGGNIQYF	TGTGCCAGTAGTATTAACACAGGGGGAAACATTCAGTACTTC
NA	TRBV5-5	TRBJ2-3	NA	CASSLAGGTDTQYF	TGTGCCAGCAGCTTGGCGGGGGGCACAGATACGCAGTATTTT
NA	TRBV6-6	TRBJ1-5	TRBD1	CASRPRGQGAYQPQHF	TGTGCCAGCAGACCGCGTGGACAGGGAGCCTATCAGCCCCAGCATTTT
NA	TRBV11-3	TRBJ2-2	NA	CASSLNQVTGELFF	TGTGCCAGCAGCTTAAATCAAGTCACCGGGGAGCTGTTTTTT
NA	TRBV2	TRBJ1-4	TRBD1	CASSQTDREEKLFF	TGTGCCAGCAGTCAAACGGACAGGGAGGAAAAACTGTTTTTT
NA	TRBV28	TRBJ2-7	TRBD2	CASRLLAGGAYEQYF	TGTGCCAGCAGGCTTCTAGCGGGAGGGGCCTACGAGCAGTACTTC
NA	TRBV7-9	TRBJ2-7	NA	CASSLEAEARQYF	TGTGCCAGCAGCTTAGAGGCGGAGGCTAGGCAGTACTTC
NA	TRBV2	TRBJ1-2	TRBD1	CASSAQGAIQSGYTF	TGTGCCAGCAGTGCCCAGGGGGCGATACAAAGTGGCTACACCTTC
NA	TRBV28	TRBJ1-3	TRBD1	CASRQGTTGNTIYF	TGTGCCAGTAGACAGGGAACTACTGGAAACACCATATATTTT
NA	TRBV30	TRBJ2-3	TRBD2	CAWRGGTSGTKFTDTQYF	TGTGCCTGGAGGGGGGGGACTAGCGGGACAAAGTTCACAGATACGCAGTATTTT
NA	TRBV19	TRBJ2-7	TRBD1	CASSTTGGYSYEQYF	TGTGCCAGTAGTACCACAGGGGGCTATTCCTACGAGCAGTACTTC
NA	TRBV15	TRBJ2-1	NA	CATSGDLRYNEQFF	TGTGCCACCAGCGGCGATCTCAGGTACAATGAGCAGTTCTTC